These 14 T cell receptor beta chains share one sample of origin, sequenced in a study of T-cell reconstitution after alpha-beta-depleted transplantation in children. This sample's TCRbeta library carried unique molecular identifier barcodes. TCRdb reprocessed the PCR reads via MiXCR and lists one record per CDR3 protein. This table holds some 600,000 distinct CDR3 sequences, roughly 13% found once. The sequencing used PBMCs, mostly from graft donor cells, collected 360 days after TCRalphabeta/CD19-depleted stem cell transplant. These TCRs come from a male patient between 5 and 17 years old who had a stem cell transplant for acute myeloid leukemia, so the T cells may come from the graft donor.

This clonotype has a count of ten or more. V usage is TRBV5-1 and J usage is TRBJ2-1, with 10 bases that match TRBD2. V gave up 3 bases and J gave up 7 bases; unmatched junction bases: 7. The CDR3 has 15 amino acids. In germline, CDR1 is SGHRS, CDR2 YFSETQ. The CDR3 DNA sequence: TGCGCCAGCAGCTCCCACGGACTAGCGGTGAATGAGCAGTTCTTC. Encoded protein: CASSSHGLAVNEQFF.

The rearrangement links TRBV5-1 to TRBJ2-1; D gene uncertain. Germline loops: CDR1 SGHRS, CDR2 YFSETQ. CDR3 size: 13 residues. V shed 4 bases and J shed 8 bases, with 13 bases lying between them. The CDR3, as DNA: TGCGCCAGCAGCCGCGCTAGTGGCTATGAGCAGTTCTTC. Encoded protein: CASSRASGYEQFF.

This clonotype showed up many times. The V and J genes are TRBV20-1 and TRBJ2-1; D not resolved. This CDR3 has 14 amino acids. Looked up from germline, CDR1 is DFQATT and CDR2 is SNEGSKA (reference sequence). Trimming took off 1 base at V and 0 bases at J, with 7 bases between the two ends. This chain's CDR3 is CSARGLVSYNEQFF. The CDR3 bases are TGCAGTGCTAGAGGTCTAGTCTCCTACAATGAGCAGTTCTTC.

This chain connects TRBV5-4 to TRBJ2-5, with 7 bases identical to TRBD1. The CDR3 has 17 residues. Germline-derived CDR1 and CDR2 are SGHNT and YYREEE (reference sequence). Trimming took 0 bases from V and 5 from J; bases not matched to a gene: 13. Here the CDR3 reads CASSLGLILGGSETQYF. In DNA form, the CDR3 reads TGTGCCAGCAGCTTGGGTCTAATATTAGGGGGCAGTGAGACCCAGTACTTC.

This clonotype has at least ten counts. This chain connects TRBV21-1 to TRBJ2-7; no DNA check was done on the table's D call, TRBD1. TRBV21-1 corresponds to a pseudogene. This CDR3 has 16 amino acids. CDR3 DNA sequence: TGTGCCAGCAGCAAAGGAAGCGGGCGCAGCTCCTACGAGCAGTACTTC. Amino acid sequence: CASSKGSGRSSYEQYF.

This clonotype was detected a few times. CDR3 in amino acids: CASRLEDETQYF. CDR3 DNA sequence: TGCGCCAGCAGGTTAGAAGATGAGACCCAGTACTTC. The rearrangement joins TRBV10-2 to TRBJ2-5, with D hard to call. The CDR3 totals 12 residues. V was cut by 6 bases and J by 5 bases, with 10 bases left in between. The germline V gene encodes CDR1 WSHSY and CDR2 SAAADI.

This clonotype was recorded at least ten times. The chain uses TRBV2 and TRBJ2-1, with D uncertain. The CDR3 totals 13 residues. Germline V gene data show CDR1 as SNHLY and CDR2 as FYNNEI. V was shortened by 4 bases and J by 9 bases, with 13 bases between the two germline ends. The chain's CDR3 is CASSVSPDGEQFF. CDR3 DNA: TGTGCCAGCAGTGTCAGTCCGGACGGTGAGCAGTTCTTC.

This rearrangement joins TRBV7-6 to TRBJ2-7; 12 bases agree with TRBD2. V lost 2 bases and J lost 0; bases outside the gene matches: 8. In germline, CDR1 is SGHVS, CDR2 FNYEAQ. This CDR3 contains 18 residues. The DNA of the CDR3 is TGTGCCAGCAGCTTAAGGGCTAGCGGGAGGGCCCTCTCCTACGAGCAGTACTTC. Translation: CASSLRASGRALSYEQYF.

This clonotype turned up a few times. This rearrangement joins TRBV6-2 or TRBV6-3 to TRBJ2-1; 9 bases fit TRBD2. Germline values: CDR1 MNHEY, CDR2 SVGEGT. With 7 bases clipped from V and 4 bases from J, the junction kept 11 bases outside the gene matches. The CDR3 is made up of 16 amino acids. As DNA, the CDR3 is TGTGCCAGCACCCTACTAGGGCTAGCGGGATACAATGAGCAGTTCTTC. It translates to CASTLLGLAGYNEQFF.

This clonotype was seen a handful of times. The chain is built from TRBV20-1 and TRBJ2-5; no definite D call. V dropped 3 bases and J dropped 3 bases, with 8 bases sitting between them. This CDR3 spans 12 amino acids. In germline, CDR1 is DFQATT, CDR2 SNEGSKA (reference sequence). CDR3 residues: CSASGIEETQYF. The CDR3 DNA sequence: TGCAGTGCTAGTGGGATCGAAGAGACCCAGTACTTC.

This clonotype was recorded many times. The gene calls are TRBV28 and TRBJ2-1; a possible D gene is TRBD1 (5 bases). The V gene lost 5 bases and the J gene lost 7 bases, with 18 bases spanning the gap. Germline lookup yields CDR1 MDHEN and CDR2 SYDVKM. This CDR3 is 15 amino acids long. DNA for the CDR3: TGTGCCAGCAGTGCCCAGGACAAGACAAAGAATGAGCAGTTCTTC. Translating gives CASSAQDKTKNEQFF.

This clonotype has more than one count but fewer than ten. The V call is TRBV7-3, the J call TRBJ2-7; TRBD1 matches 12 bases. Germline CDR1 reads SGHTA; CDR2 reads FQGTGA. The CDR3 is 15 amino acids. V gave up 1 base and J gave up 6 bases; unmatched junction bases: 4. CDR3: CASSLNGDRGREQYF. The CDR3 DNA is TGTGCCAGCAGCTTAAACGGGGACAGGGGGCGCGAGCAGTACTTC.

This clonotype was seen a single time. The DNA of the CDR3 is TGTACCTTCAGTTTAGGCGGTTTGAGCTCCAGGCGGGCCTACGAGCAGTACTTC. The encoded protein is CTFSLGGLSSRRAYEQYF. This chain connects TRBV12-3 or TRBV12-4 to TRBJ2-7, with a weak D call TRBD2 (5 bases). The CDR3 runs 18 residues.

V and J are TRBV7-9 and TRBJ2-6; D unclear. CDR1 is SEHNR and CDR2 is FQNEAQ in the germline V gene (reference sequence). The CDR3 loop spans 15 amino acids. V lost 4 bases, J lost 1 base, and 8 bases lay in between. This CDR3 reads CASSYGSSGANVLTF. Written as DNA, the CDR3 is TGTGCCAGCAGCTATGGATCGTCTGGGGCCAACGTCCTGACTTTC.